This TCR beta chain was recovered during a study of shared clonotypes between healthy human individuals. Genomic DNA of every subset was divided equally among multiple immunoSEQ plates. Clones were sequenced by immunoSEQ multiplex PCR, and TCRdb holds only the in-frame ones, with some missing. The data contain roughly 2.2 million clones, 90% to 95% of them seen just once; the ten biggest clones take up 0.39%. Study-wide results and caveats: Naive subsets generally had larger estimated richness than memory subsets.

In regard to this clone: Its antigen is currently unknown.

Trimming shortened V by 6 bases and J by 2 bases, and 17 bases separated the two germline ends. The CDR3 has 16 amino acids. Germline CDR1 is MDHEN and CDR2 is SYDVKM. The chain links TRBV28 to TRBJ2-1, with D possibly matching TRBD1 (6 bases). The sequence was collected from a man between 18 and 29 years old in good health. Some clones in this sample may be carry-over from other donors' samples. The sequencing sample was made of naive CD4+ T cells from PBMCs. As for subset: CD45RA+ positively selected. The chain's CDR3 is CASRLIQGLPYNEQFF. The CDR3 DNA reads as TGTGCCAGCAGGCTTATACAGGGTTTACCCTACAATGAGCAGTTCTTC.